The next 8 T cell receptor beta chains were all read from a single sample in a study of blood T cell repertoires in COVID-19. The data were produced by immunoSEQ multiplex PCR, yet TCRdb's version contains in-frame clones alone and is incomplete. The sample holds about 150,000 clones, around 89% seen once. Sequencing was done on a sample of peripheral blood. All receptors derive from a woman in her sixties with active COVID-19.

The CDR3 here is CASSEGGLNTEAFF. For the CDR3, the DNA is TGTGCCAGCAGTGAAGGTGGGCTGAACACTGAAGCTTTCTTT. The chain employs TRBV2 and TRBJ1-1, with D unclear. V dropped 1 base and J dropped 0 bases, with 6 bases sitting between them. The germline V gene encodes CDR1 SNHLY and CDR2 FYNNEI. The CDR3 extends over 14 amino acids. Together with reference TRBV2 and TRBJ1-1, the CDR3 gives the full variable domain: EPEVTQTPSHQVTQMGQEVILRCVPISNHLYFYWYRQILGQKVEFLVSFYNNEISEKSEIFDDQFSVERPDGSNFTLKIRSTKLEDSAMYFCASSEGGLNTEAFFGQGTRLTVV.

This chain connects TRBV3-1 (or the pseudogene TRBV3-2) to TRBJ2-7; D remains ambiguous. Deletions cut 3 bases from V and 2 bases from J, with 11 bases between. CDR3 length: 14 amino acids. CDR1 LGHDT and CDR2 YNNKEL come from the germline V gene (reference sequence). The CDR3 loop reads CASSQVSSAYEQYF. The CDR3 coding sequence is TGTGCCAGCAGCCAGGTGAGCTCCGCCTACGAGCAGTACTTC.

CDR3 coding DNA: TGTGCCAGCAGCTCACCGGGACTAGCGGGGGATTACAATGAGCAGTTCTTC. Its translation: CASSSPGLAGDYNEQFF. The chain has TRBV7-2 and TRBJ2-1; TRBD2 matches at 14 bases. Germline values: CDR1 SGHTA, CDR2 FQGNSA. V trimming: 4 bases; J trimming: 4 bases; junction bases outside the gene matches: 6. The CDR3 covers 17 residues.

The chain links TRBV30 to TRBJ2-1; D is uncertain. V was cut by 0 bases and J by 3 bases, with 15 bases left in between. This CDR3 has 16 residues. Germline CDR1 GTSNPN, CDR2 SVGIG (reference sequence). CDR3 DNA sequence: TGTGCCTGGAGTGTACGGAGTCGGGTAGGCTACAATGAGCAGTTCTTC. This gives the protein CAWSVRSRVGYNEQFF.

The chain recombines TRBV5-6 with TRBJ2-1, with TRBD2 identical over 9 bases. V was clipped by 5 bases and J by 1 base; unmatched bases: 7. From germline, CDR1 is SGHDT and CDR2 YYEEEE. The CDR3 contains 16 residues. The CDR3 sequence is CASSSLLAGSYNEQFF. The CDR3, as DNA: TGTGCCAGCAGTTCCCTACTAGCGGGTTCCTACAATGAGCAGTTCTTC. The full variable domain, its missing parts supplied by reference TRBV5-6 and TRBJ2-1, is DAGVTQSPTHLIKTRGQQVTLRCSPKSGHDTVSWYQQALGQGPQFIFQYYEEEERQRGNFPDRFSGHQFPNYSSELNVNALLLGDSALYLCASSSLLAGSYNEQFFGPGTRLTVL.

J is TRBJ1-5 and V is TRBV7-5. TRBV7-5 is a documented pseudogene. The CDR3 length is 14 residues. The CDR3 spells CVRRAGRDNQPQHF. The CDR3 nucleotides read TGTGTCAGAAGGGCAGGACGGGACAATCAGCCCCAGCATTTT.

The V gene is TRBV2, the J gene TRBJ2-7; the match to TRBD1 covers 7 bases. Trimming at V came to 2 bases and at J to 6 bases, leaving 7 bases not matched to a gene. There are 14 residues in the CDR3. Germline V CDR1 and CDR2: SNHLY, FYNNEI. The CDR3 bases are TGTGCCAGCAGTGAAAGGGGGCGGCTGAGCGAGCAGTACTTC. It translates to CASSERGRLSEQYF.

J is TRBJ1-6 and V is TRBV18; D remains ambiguous. This CDR3 is 16 amino acids long. Trimming pared 0 bases from V and 7 bases from J, leaving 13 bases between. Germline CDR1 and CDR2: KGHSH and LQKENI. The CDR3 bases are TGTGCCAGCTCACCACCCCCCGCGGGGTCAAATTCACCCCTCCACTTT. This translates into CASSPPPAGSNSPLHF.